Shown below are 10 T cell receptor beta chains from a single sample sequenced in a study of blood T cells in healthy people across ages. The use of a sample-barcoded 5' primer and a J-beta primer mix characterized a second PCR of roughly 6 to 12 cycles. MiXCR, run by TCRdb on the 5' RACE reads, gives a single entry per CDR3 protein. The sample includes hundreds of thousands of distinct CDR3 sequences, around 38% seen only once; the top ten take around 30%. The sample was blood. The receptors were gathered from an older man in good health.

This clonotype has just a few counts. J is TRBJ2-6 and V is TRBV6-1; 8 nucleotides match TRBD1. From germline, CDR1 is MNHNS and CDR2 SASEGT. CDR3 length: 18 amino acids. With V trimmed by 6 bases and J by 3 bases, 13 bases remained unmatched. The DNA for the CDR3 is TGTGCCAGCAGACCATACCGGGACAGGTTTATTGGGGCCAACGTCCTGACTTTC. As protein: CASRPYRDRFIGANVLTF.

This clonotype was seen a few times. The chain links TRBV20-1 to TRBJ2-1; D unresolved. The CDR3 sequence is 12 residues long. CDR1 and CDR2 from the germline V gene are DFQATT and SNEGSKA (reference sequence). The ends were cut back, 3 bases at V and 7 bases at J, with 10 bases in the middle. CDR3 sequence (DNA): TGCAGTGCTAGTAGGCGGCCAAATGAGCAGTTCTTC. Protein product: CSASRRPNEQFF.

The rearrangement joins TRBV6-5 to TRBJ2-5; TRBD1 matches at 7 bases. The DNA end lines up better with TRBJ2-7; the J call may be wrong. Per germline, CDR1 MNHEY and CDR2 SVGAGI. The CDR3 has 16 residues. CDR3 sequence: CASRPEDLTGMYEQYF. The CDR3, as DNA: TGTGCCAGCAGACCCGAGGACCTGACAGGGATGTACGAGCAGTACTTC.

The chain combines TRBV7-9 with TRBJ2-3; 16 nucleotides align to TRBD2. The CDR3 length is 19 residues. Germline loops: CDR1 SEHNR, CDR2 FQNEAQ (reference sequence). V was clipped by 4 bases and J by 0 bases; unmatched bases: 7. CDR3 nucleotides: TGTGCCAGCAGCTCGGGACTAGCGGGGGGGCGGATGAGCACAGATACGCAGTATTTT. Translated, it gives CASSSGLAGGRMSTDTQYF.

This chain uses TRBV28 with TRBJ1-2; 9 bases are shared with TRBD1. The germline CDR1 and CDR2 sequences are MDHEN and SYDVKM. With 8 bases clipped from V and 2 bases from J, the junction kept 15 bases outside the gene matches. This CDR3 is 17 amino acids long. The CDR3 DNA sequence: TGTGCCAGCCACGTGCTAGGACAGGGGCGATTCAACTATGGCTACACCTTC. Translated: CASHVLGQGRFNYGYTF.

DNA for the CDR3: TGCGCCAGCAGCTTGGGGCGACAGGGGGCGGCTGAAGCTTTCTTT. As protein: CASSLGRQGAAEAFF. The J gene is TRBJ1-1, the V gene TRBV5-1, with 10 bases that match TRBD1. The V segment lost 0 bases and the J segment 6 bases; nucleotides outside the gene matches: 5. Per the germline V gene, CDR1 is SGHRS and CDR2 is YFSETQ. This CDR3 spans 15 amino acids.

This clonotype was seen a handful of times. This chain joins TRBV20-1 and TRBJ2-5; D is unclear. The J call is uncertain, as TRBJ2-7 better fits the DNA end. The CDR3 is 12 residues long. Germline V gene sequence: CDR1 DFQATT, CDR2 SNEGSKA (reference sequence). The CDR3 DNA is TGCAGTGCTACTTCGGGTCCATACGAGCAGTACTTC. This sequence encodes CSATSGPYEQYF.

J is TRBJ1-5 and V is TRBV24-1, with D tentatively TRBD1 (5 bases). V lost 9 bases to trimming and J lost 2 bases, with 13 bases between them. This CDR3 has 14 residues. CDR1 and CDR2 (germline): KGHDR, SFDVKD. The chain's CDR3 is CATAPRGGNQPQHF. The CDR3 coding sequence is TGTGCCACCGCACCTCGGGGGGGCAATCAGCCCCAGCATTTT.

This clonotype was picked up a small number of times. The chain is built from TRBV6-6 and TRBJ1-2, with 7 bases that match TRBD1. From germline, CDR1 is MNHNY and CDR2 SVGAGI (reference sequence). J lost 5 bases, V lost 4 bases, and 10 bases had no gene match. CDR3 length equals 15 residues. CDR3 in DNA: TGTGCCAGCAGTTCACCAGGGACAGCCTCATATGGCTACACCTTC. It yields the protein CASSSPGTASYGYTF.

The J gene is TRBJ1-4, the V gene TRBV5-5, with 8 bases identical to TRBD1. The CDR3 runs to 15 residues. The J segment lost 6 bases and the V segment lost 5 bases, leaving 9 bases of the junction unmatched. Germline V gives CDR1 SGHKS, CDR2 YYEKEE (reference sequence). The chain's CDR3 is CASRHMTGVDEKLFF. CDR3 coding DNA: TGTGCCAGCAGGCATATGACAGGGGTGGATGAAAAACTGTTTTTT. Drawing the rest from reference TRBV5-5 and TRBJ1-4, the complete variable domain is DAGVTQSPTHLIKTRGQQVTLRCSPISGHKSVSWYQQVLGQGPQFIFQYYEKEERGRGNFPDRFSARQFPNYSSELNVNALLLGDSALYLCASRHMTGVDEKLFFGSGTQLSVL.